These 29 T cell receptor beta chains came from one sample sequenced in a study of CD8+CD57+ T cells in acquired aplastic anemia. Researchers used genomic DNA as the template to profile TCR beta VDJ and CDR3. TCRdb passed the reads through MiXCR, listing each CDR3 protein once. This sample carries around 200,000 distinct CDR3 sequences, nearly 50% of them seen once, and the ten largest clones take over 10%. Previously, flow cytometry had revealed CD8+CD57+ cell expansion in the patients chosen for sequencing. The sample comprised sorted CD4+, CD8+, or CD8+CD57+ T cells (not recorded which) from PBMCs. These TCRs come from a human donor with aplastic anemia.

This chain connects TRBV10-2 to TRBJ2-7; 10 bases agree with TRBD2. Trimming took 3 bases from V and 2 from J; bases not matched to a gene: 1. The germline CDR1 and CDR2 sequences are WSHSY and SAAADI. This CDR3 spans 14 amino acids. CDR3 nucleotides: TGCGCCAGCAGTGATAGCGGGGGGCCCTACGAGCAGTACTTC. This codes for CASSDSGGPYEQYF.

The rearrangement joins TRBV10-2 to TRBJ2-7; D is ambiguous. Germline V gene data show CDR1 as WSHSY and CDR2 as SAAADI. The CDR3 contains 12 residues. V lost 0 bases and J 5 bases, leaving 5 bases between the germline ends. CDR3 in DNA: TGCGCCAGCAGTGAGTCGAACCACGAGCAGTACTTC. Translation gives CASSESNHEQYF.

This clonotype was counted at least ten times. The chain has TRBV7-9 and TRBJ2-5; no clear D. Germline lookup yields CDR1 SEHNR and CDR2 FQNEAQ (reference sequence). The V gene lost 5 bases and the J gene lost 5 bases, with 12 bases spanning the gap. This CDR3 has 13 residues. CDR3 sequence: CASSRPSGETQYF. The CDR3 DNA reads as TGTGCCAGCAGCCGCCCGTCCGGTGAGACCCAGTACTTC.

The rearrangement uses TRBV14 and TRBJ1-2, with D possibly matching TRBD1 (6 bases). This CDR3 has 13 amino acids. Trimming pared 1 base from V and 12 bases from J, leaving 15 bases between. Germline values: CDR1 SGHDN, CDR2 FVKESK. CDR3 sequence: CASSQVGASGHTF. In DNA form, the CDR3 reads TGTGCCAGCAGCCAAGTGGGGGCTAGCGGCCACACCTTC. Supplemented by reference TRBV14 and TRBJ1-2, the full variable domain reads EAGVTQFPSHSVIEKGQTVTLRCDPISGHDNLYWYRRVMGKEIKFLLHFVKESKQDESGMPNNRFLAERTGGTYSTLKVQPAELEDSGVYFCASSQVGASGHTFGSGTRLTVV.

With respect to this clonotype: Being one base from a much bigger clone, this may be a read error. The V and J genes are TRBV5-6 and TRBJ1-1, with 7 bases lining up with TRBD1. The junction had 8 bases not matched to a gene; V was cut back by 0 bases and J by 6 bases. CDR1 and CDR2 from the germline V gene are SGHDT and YYEEEE. The CDR3 covers 15 residues. The chain's CDR3 is CASSLADRVSSEAFF. The CDR3 DNA follows: TGTGCCAGCAGCTTGGCCGACAGGGTGAGCTCTGAAGCTTTCTTT.

The CDR3 bases are TGCAGCGTTACAGGGAAGGGCGAGACCCAGTACTTC. Translating gives CSVTGKGETQYF. The V and J genes are TRBV29-1 and TRBJ2-5; tentatively, D is TRBD1 (6 bases). The CDR3 loop spans 12 amino acids. Germline V gene sequence: CDR1 SQVTM, CDR2 ANQGSEA. Trimming stripped 5 bases from V and 5 bases from J, with 12 bases between. Full variable domain (rest looked up from reference TRBV29-1 and TRBJ2-5): SAVISQKPSRDICQRGTSLTIQCQVDSQVTMMFWYRQQPGQSLTLIATANQGSEATYESGFVIDKFPISRPNLTFSTLTVSNMSPEDSSIYLCSVTGKGETQYFGPGTRLLVL.

The chain uses TRBV24-1 and TRBJ1-1; D is ambiguous. This CDR3 contains 13 residues. Trimming pared 3 bases from V and 4 bases from J, leaving 8 bases between. The germline CDR1 and CDR2 sequences are KGHDR and SFDVKD. Here the CDR3 reads CATSDDMGTEAFF. CDR3 coding DNA: TGTGCCACCAGTGATGACATGGGCACTGAAGCTTTCTTT.

This clonotype was seen many times. The chain is built from TRBV12-3 or TRBV12-4 and TRBJ1-1; 9 nucleotides match TRBD1. Trimming at V came to 5 bases and at J to 1 base, leaving 2 bases not matched to a gene. The CDR3 has 14 amino acids. The CDR3 DNA is TGTGCCAGCAGTATGGGACAGGGGAACACTGAAGCTTTCTTT. Its protein product is CASSMGQGNTEAFF.

This clonotype was recorded many times. This chain links TRBV5-1 with TRBJ2-7; 10 nucleotides line up with TRBD2. Trimming removed 1 base from V and 4 bases from J; junction bases left unmatched: 5. There are 15 residues in the CDR3. Germline V gene data show CDR1 as SGHRS and CDR2 as YFSETQ. The CDR3 DNA reads as TGCGCCAGCAGCTTGATCCTAGCGGGGGAATACGAGCAGTACTTC. This gives the protein CASSLILAGEYEQYF.

The chain is built from TRBV6-5 and TRBJ1-3; 10 nucleotides align to TRBD1. This CDR3 is built from 16 residues. V was pared by 0 bases and J by 2 bases, with 1 base of the junction left unmatched. CDR1 and CDR2 from the germline V gene are MNHEY and SVGAGI. CDR3 nucleotide sequence: TGTGCCAGCAGTTACTCCGGGACAGGGGCTGGAAACACCATATATTTT. This encodes CASSYSGTGAGNTIYF.

The CDR3 DNA follows: TGTGCCAGCAGGCCTACTAGCGGGGGCCGCACAGATACGCAGTATTTT. It translates to CASRPTSGGRTDTQYF. The chain joins TRBV11-2 to TRBJ2-3, with TRBD2 matching 11 bases. The CDR3 length is 16 residues. V lost 6 bases to trimming and J lost 1 base; unmatched junction nucleotides: 6. Germline V gives CDR1 SGHAT, CDR2 FQNNGV.

This clonotype was counted at least ten times. This rearrangement joins TRBV7-3 to TRBJ2-7; TRBD1 matches 9 bases. The germline V gene encodes CDR1 SGHTA and CDR2 FQGTGA. The CDR3 has 14 amino acids. V gave up 5 bases and J gave up 2 bases; unmatched junction bases: 4. CDR3 nucleotides: TGTGCCAGCAGCCCCGGGACAGGGACCTACGAGCAGTACTTC. It yields the protein CASSPGTGTYEQYF.

The chain combines TRBV11-2 with TRBJ2-4; TRBD1 is a possible D gene (5 bases). The germline gives CDR1 SGHAT, CDR2 FQNNGV. The ends were cut back, 5 bases at V and 1 base at J, with 15 bases in the middle. This CDR3 spans 16 amino acids. The CDR3 loop reads CASSPQGPSAKNIQYF. The DNA for the CDR3 is TGTGCCAGCAGCCCCCAGGGTCCGTCGGCCAAAAACATTCAGTACTTC.

The J gene is TRBJ2-5, the V gene TRBV9, with 11 bases aligning to TRBD2. The CDR3 is 17 amino acids. Germline V gives CDR1 SGDLS, CDR2 YYNGEE. Losses at the gene ends were 4 bases for V and 7 bases for J; bases not matched to a gene: 15. The CDR3 loop reads CASSQAGIAGGQGTQYF. As DNA, the CDR3 is TGTGCCAGCAGCCAAGCTGGTATAGCGGGGGGGCAGGGGACCCAGTACTTC. Full variable domain (missing parts from reference TRBV9 and TRBJ2-5): DSGVTQTPKHLITATGQRVTLRCSPRSGDLSVYWYQQSLDQGLQFLIQYYNGEERAKGNILERFSAQQFPDLHSELNLSSLELGDSALYFCASSQAGIAGGQGTQYFGPGTRLLVL.

Only one count was recorded for this clonotype. At one boundary the junction diverges from the germline segment, which might be a read error. The chain combines TRBV7-9 with TRBJ2-5; D gene ambiguous. Germline CDR1 reads SEHNR; CDR2 reads FQNEAQ (reference sequence). The CDR3 has 12 residues. This chain's CDR3 is CASSLVYGRSHF. The CDR3 nucleotides are TGTGCCAGCAGCTTAGTGTATGGGCGGTCGCACTTC.

This clonotype was seen a handful of times. V usage is TRBV10-3 and J usage is TRBJ1-6; no clear D gene. This CDR3 has 13 residues. V was shortened by 6 bases and J by 7 bases, with 10 bases between the two germline ends. Germline V gene lookup returns CDR1 ENHRY and CDR2 SYGVKD. The DNA for the CDR3 is TGTGCCATCAGGGCGGGTGTGAATTCACCCCTCCACTTT. Residues: CAIRAGVNSPLHF.

This clonotype was seen many times. This chain links TRBV6-1 with TRBJ1-1, with 7 bases matching TRBD1. V lost 7 bases to trimming and J lost 6 bases; unmatched junction nucleotides: 14. Germline V gene sequence: CDR1 MNHNS, CDR2 SASEGT. The CDR3 loop spans 15 amino acids. This chain's CDR3 is CASNPRTGGIPEAFF. The CDR3 bases are TGTGCCAGCAACCCTCGGACAGGCGGGATCCCTGAAGCTTTCTTT.

This clonotype was found many times. The V gene is TRBV7-3, the J gene TRBJ2-6, with D maybe TRBD1 (6 bases). CDR1 and CDR2 (germline): SGHTA, FQGTGA. The CDR3 loop spans 18 amino acids. Deletions cut 1 base from V and 0 bases from J, with 13 bases between. The CDR3 loop is CASSLRGTLVSGANVLTF. The CDR3 DNA sequence: TGTGCCAGCAGCTTAAGGGGGACACTCGTCTCTGGGGCCAACGTCCTGACTTTC.

The table lists this clonotype with a few counts. The chain combines TRBV6-1 with TRBJ2-3; the match to TRBD2 covers 13 bases. The CDR3 has 17 amino acids. V lost 6 bases to trimming and J lost 2 bases; unmatched junction nucleotides: 8. CDR1 and CDR2 from the germline V gene are MNHNS and SASEGT. The CDR3 is CASRPLTSGGPTDTQYF. The CDR3 nucleotides read TGTGCCAGCAGACCTCTGACTAGCGGGGGGCCCACAGATACGCAGTATTTT.

This clonotype occurred once. V and J are TRBV20-1 and TRBJ2-5; 10 bases agree with TRBD2. CDR3 length: 16 residues. The V segment lost 2 bases and the J segment 5 bases; nucleotides outside the gene matches: 11. The germline gives CDR1 DFQATT, CDR2 SNEGSKA (reference sequence). The CDR3 DNA is TGCAGTGCTAGAAGTGGTCTAGCGGGAGCGGGGGAGACCCAGTACTTC. Translation gives CSARSGLAGAGETQYF.

This clonotype was observed at least ten times. The chain is built from TRBV20-1 and TRBJ2-3; 16 bases match TRBD2. The trim removed 4 bases at V and 7 bases at J, leaving 2 bases unmatched. CDR1 is DFQATT and CDR2 is SNEGSKA in the germline V gene (reference sequence). CDR3 length: 14 residues. This CDR3 reads CSAMGLAGGYTQYF. The CDR3 DNA follows: TGCAGTGCTATGGGACTAGCGGGGGGGTATACGCAGTATTTT.

This clonotype has a single count. A junction boundary mismatches the germline segment, possibly from a read error. V gene TRBV10-3 combines with J gene TRBJ2-1; D remains ambiguous. CDR1 is ENHRY, CDR2 SYGVKD, per germline. This CDR3 contains 15 residues. The CDR3 reads CAISESTTRSNEQSF. In DNA, the CDR3 is TGTGCCATCAGTGAGTCGACGACACGTAGCAATGAGCAGTCCTTC.

For this clonotype: A much larger clone differs from this one at a single base, so this may be a read error. The chain recombines TRBV12-3 or TRBV12-4 with TRBJ1-3; TRBD1 might be the D (6 bases). The CDR3 is made up of 11 amino acids. Trimming removed 8 bases at V and 11 bases at J, with 13 bases between. Here the CDR3 DNA reads TGTGCCAGCGAGGGGGGATACGCCATATATTTT. The encoded protein is CASEGGYAIYF.

This clonotype was detected many times. The V gene is TRBV19, the J gene TRBJ1-6, with no clear D. The CDR3 sequence is 12 residues long. Germline lookup yields CDR1 LNHDA and CDR2 SQIVND (reference sequence). Trimming shortened V by 3 bases and J by 7 bases, and 4 bases separated the two germline ends. The CDR3: CASSMVNSPLHF. Written as DNA, the CDR3 is TGTGCCAGTAGTATGGTCAATTCACCCCTCCACTTT.

This clonotype has a handful of counts. This chain's CDR3 is CATSRGRDTGELFF. CDR3 nucleotides: TGTGCCACCAGCAGAGGTCGGGACACCGGGGAGCTGTTTTTT. The genes are TRBV15 and TRBJ2-2; the D is unclear. CDR1 is LNHNV, CDR2 YYDKDF, per germline (reference sequence). Trimming left V 1 base short and J 3 bases short, with 6 bases between. The CDR3 totals 14 residues.

This clonotype was observed a few times. The rearrangement links TRBV7-9 to TRBJ2-7; 9 nucleotides agree with TRBD2. The CDR3 contains 14 residues. Germline V gives CDR1 SEHNR, CDR2 FQNEAQ (reference sequence). V dropped 3 bases and J dropped 1; count of bases not matched to a gene: 1. DNA of the CDR3: TGTGCCAGCAGCTTGACTAGCGGTTCCTACGAGCAGTACTTC. Translating gives CASSLTSGSYEQYF.

This clonotype was observed a few times. The V and J genes are TRBV7-8 and TRBJ1-1; unclear D gene. The germline V and J ends were trimmed by 8 bases and 3 bases, with 4 bases remaining between them. Germline CDR1 reads SGHVS; CDR2 reads FQNEAQ. This CDR3 has 10 amino acids. The CDR3 coding sequence is TGTGCCAGCGGGGACACTGAAGCTTTCTTT. This sequence encodes CASGDTEAFF.

The V gene is TRBV20-1, the J gene TRBJ1-5; the D is unclear. This CDR3 is built from 15 residues. Trimming left V 6 bases short and J 3 bases short, with 18 bases between. The germline CDR1 and CDR2 sequences are DFQATT and SNEGSKA (reference sequence). The CDR3 loop is CSASSLGGNNQPQHF. The CDR3 coding sequence is TGCAGTGCCAGCAGCTTGGGTGGTAACAATCAGCCCCAGCATTTT.

Regarding this clonotype: The junction departs from germline at one end; a sequencing error may be responsible. V gene TRBV3-1 combines with J gene TRBJ2-3; D ambiguous. Looked up from germline, CDR1 is LGHDT and CDR2 is YNNKEL (reference sequence). The CDR3 covers 12 residues. CDR3 region: CASSRPSDTHYF. DNA of the CDR3: TGTGCCAGCAGCCGCCCCTCGGATACGCACTATTTT.